A single T cell receptor beta chain is shown here with its context. The antigen is unknown. Profiled with immunoSEQ multiplex PCR; TCRdb holds only in-frame clones, not every one. The profile shows 150,000 to 200,000 clones, approximately 94% of them singletons. V was pared by 6 bases and J by 0 bases, with 12 bases between. From germline, CDR1 is MDHEN and CDR2 SYDVKM. The CDR3 totals 14 residues. These data belong to a study of T cell responses to AZD1222 COVID-19 vaccine. Overall study results and limits: Breadth and depth of Spike-specific TCRs rose after two AZD1222 doses. It should be noted that donors were predominantly white British and more often female, and clonal diversity was possibly underestimated.

This receptor was taken from an adult in good health. Sequencing was performed on peripheral blood, taken on day 0 of AZD1222 vaccination. V and J are TRBV28 and TRBJ2-7, with D possibly matching TRBD1 (6 bases). CDR3 bases: TGTGCCAGCAGCCCAACAGGGATCTCCTACGAGCAGTACTTC. Translation gives CASSPTGISYEQYF.